This TCR beta chain originates from a study of cytomegalovirus exposure and HLA in healthy donors. Study at large: The same platform as the roughly 700 first-cohort repertoires was used for the 95 to 150 validation repertoires, a later analysis reported. The study's findings and limits: A list of around 160 TCR beta chains associated with cytomegalovirus was given. Per published reports, the classifier diagnosed cytomegalovirus status with high specificity and sensitivity.

TCRdb's table, derived via immunoSEQ multiplex PCR, lists solely in-frame clones and lacks some. This table holds some 250,000 clones, more than 75% found once. The validation cohort, a group of over a hundred subjects, included the donors and was separate from the roughly 720-subject first cohort. Points on this clone: The target antigen is unknown.

The TCR originated in a woman younger than 45 in good health and CMV-seropositive. The sequenced sample consisted of PBMCs.

The CDR3 loop is CASTSVPLNTEAFF. The CDR3 DNA reads TGTGCCAGCACCTCAGTCCCTCTGAACACTGAAGCTTTCTTT. The genes are TRBV28 and TRBJ1-1; D is uncertain. The CDR3 is made up of 14 amino acids. Germline assignment: CDR1 MDHEN and CDR2 SYDVKM. V lost 7 bases to trimming and J lost 0 bases, with 12 bases between them.